The rows below give T cell receptor beta chains drawn from one sample of a study of shared clonotypes between healthy human individuals. Sequenced by immunoSEQ multiplex PCR; TCRdb stores in-frame clones only, minus some. The data contain fewer than 600,000 clones, less than 85% of them singletons. The sequencing sample was made of PBMCs. These receptors all stem from a woman in her thirties or forties in good health. Some clones in this sample may be carry-over from other donors' samples. The CDR3 runs from the conserved cysteine through the conserved F or W. A D gene is named only where the DNA matches it firmly. The size entry is marked missing in some rows and otherwise reads once, few, many or a size class.

v_call	j_call	clone_size	cdr3_length	d_call	cdr3_aa	cdr3_nt
TRBV10-1	TRBJ2-5	.	14	.	CASSPGPGRETQYF	TGCGCCAGCAGTCCTGGGCCCGGGCGGGAGACCCAGTACTTC
TRBV18	TRBJ1-1	.	13	.	CASSLGERTEAFF	TGTGCCAGCTCACTAGGCGAGAGGACTGAAGCTTTCTTT
TRBV9	TRBJ1-1	.	15	.	CASSPHTSLNTEAFF	TGTGCCAGCAGCCCTCACACTTCTTTGAACACTGAAGCTTTCTTT
TRBV28	TRBJ1-2	.	13	.	CATLQETVYGYTF	TGTGCCACCCTTCAGGAAACGGTCTATGGCTACACCTTC
TRBV9	TRBJ2-7	once	16	TRBD2	CASSPRASGGSYEQYF	TGTGCCAGCAGCCCCCGGGCTAGCGGGGGCTCCTACGAGCAGTACTTC
TRBV4-3	TRBJ2-3	.	15	.	CASSQDVGRTDTQYF	TGCGCCAGCAGCCAAGACGTCGGGAGAACAGATACGCAGTATTTT
TRBV7-2	TRBJ2-1	.	15	TRBD1	CASSPGQGSYNEQFF	TGTGCCAGCAGCCCGGGACAGGGGTCCTACAATGAGCAGTTCTTC
TRBV7-8	TRBJ1-2	.	14	.	CASSLSGTVNGYTF	TGTGCCAGCAGCTTGTCAGGGACGGTTAATGGCTACACCTTC
TRBV20-1	TRBJ2-5	.	11	.	CSVLLMETQYF	TGCAGTGTGTTATTGATGGAGACCCAGTACTTC
TRBV5-4	TRBJ1-6	.	14	.	CASSWRGDNSPLHF	TGTGCCAGCAGCTGGCGGGGAGATAATTCACCCCTCCACTTT
TRBV7-2	TRBJ2-5	.	17	TRBD1	CASSLNAGTGDQETQYF	TGTGCCAGCAGCTTGAACGCCGGGACAGGAGACCAAGAGACCCAGTACTTC
TRBV5-4	TRBJ2-7	.	14	TRBD1	CASSLGQGHYEQYF	TGTGCCAGCAGCTTGGGACAGGGACACTACGAGCAGTACTTC
TRBV20-1	TRBJ2-3	many	11	.	CSALSSYTQYF	TGCAGTGCTCTCAGCTCCTATACGCAGTATTTT
TRBV27	TRBJ2-7	.	13	.	CASSLWGADEQYF	TGTGCCAGCAGTTTATGGGGGGCGGACGAGCAGTACTTC
TRBV19	TRBJ2-1	.	16	TRBD1	CASSMGLDRAGNEQFF	TGTGCCAGTAGTATGGGCCTGGACAGGGCGGGCAATGAGCAGTTCTTC
TRBV28	TRBJ2-7	.	13	TRBD2	CASSEAGSYEQYF	TGTGCCAGCAGTGAAGCGGGATCCTACGAGCAGTACTTC
TRBV30	TRBJ1-2	once	13	.	CAWSVGTDYGYTF	TGTGCCTGGAGTGTAGGAACTGACTATGGCTACACCTTC
TRBV6-6	TRBJ2-1	.	14	TRBD2	CASSELAGVDEQFF	TGTGCCAGCAGCGAGCTAGCGGGAGTCGATGAGCAGTTCTTC
TRBV6-1	TRBJ1-3	.	15	.	CASSRDRSSGNTIYF	TGTGCCAGCAGTCGCGACAGATCCTCTGGAAACACCATATATTTT
TRBV21-1	TRBJ2-1	.	17	.	CASSTLTRASSYNEQFF	TGTGCCAGCAGCACCCTGACTCGCGCAAGCTCCTACAATGAGCAGTTCTTC